This TCR beta chain was identified during a study of blood T cell repertoires in COVID-19. Study at large: COVID-19 samples from acute and convalescent phases originated in the United States, Italy and Spain.

TCRdb's copy holds only in-frame clones and misses some; the assay was immunoSEQ multiplex PCR. The sample lists under 250,000 clones; approximately 85% were seen once. V shed 0 bases, J shed 5 bases, and the junction held 6 bases outside the gene matches. CDR3 size: 16 residues. Germline lookup yields CDR1 SGDLS and CDR2 YYNGEE. This clonotype was sampled from a man of 80 years or more with acute or convalescent COVID-19. Source material: peripheral blood. The V gene is TRBV9, the J gene TRBJ2-5; 11 positions agree with TRBD2. The chain's CDR3 is CASSVEGSGRVETQYF. Here the CDR3 DNA reads TGTGCCAGCAGCGTAGAGGGTAGCGGGAGGGTGGAGACCCAGTACTTC.